What follows describes a single T cell receptor beta chain. The data were taken from a study of blood T cell repertoires in COVID-19. In the authors' workflow: Reference gene primers were amplified, and this amplification served to estimate nucleated cell counts. Sequencing used immunoSEQ multiplex PCR; TCRdb keeps in-frame clones, though not all of them. V, J and clone size are taken as reported in that table, and D and trimming were inferred from the DNA itself. Here the sample spans 100,000 or so clones, approximately 80% being singletons. V shed 5 bases and J 0 bases; nucleotides not matched to a gene: 7. The CDR3 has 16 amino acids. Germline V gene sequence: CDR1 SGHAT, CDR2 FQNNGV.

This clonotype was sampled from a man aged 65 to 79 with active or convalescent COVID-19. This rearrangement joins TRBV11-2 to TRBJ1-1; 9 nucleotides line up with TRBD1. What was sequenced was peripheral blood. The CDR3 sequence is CASSPRRDRVNTEAFF. The CDR3, as DNA: TGTGCCAGCAGCCCACGAAGGGACAGGGTGAACACTGAAGCTTTCTTT.